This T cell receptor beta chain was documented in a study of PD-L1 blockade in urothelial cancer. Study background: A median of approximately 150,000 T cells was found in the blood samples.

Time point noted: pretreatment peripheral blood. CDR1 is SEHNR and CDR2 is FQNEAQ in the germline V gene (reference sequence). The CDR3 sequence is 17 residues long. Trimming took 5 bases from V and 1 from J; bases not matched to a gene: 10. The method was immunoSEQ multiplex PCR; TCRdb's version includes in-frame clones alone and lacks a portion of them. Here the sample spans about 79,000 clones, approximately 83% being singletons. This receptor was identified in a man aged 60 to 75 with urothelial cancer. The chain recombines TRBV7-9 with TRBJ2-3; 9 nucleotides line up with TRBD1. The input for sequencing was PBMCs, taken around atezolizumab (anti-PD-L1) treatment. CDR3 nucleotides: TGTGCCAGCAGCCCGGGACAGGGAAATTTTGGCACAGATACGCAGTATTTT. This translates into CASSPGQGNFGTDTQYF. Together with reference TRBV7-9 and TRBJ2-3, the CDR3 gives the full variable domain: DTGVSQNPRHKITKRGQNVTFRCDPISEHNRLYWYRQTLGQGPEFLTYFQNEAQLEKSRLLSDRFSAERPKGSFSTLEIQRTEQGDSAMYLCASSPGQGNFGTDTQYFGPGTRLTVL.